This T cell receptor (beta chain) was retrieved from a study of radiation and T cells in renal cell carcinoma. Germline loops: CDR1 LNHDA, CDR2 SQIVND (reference sequence). The ends were cut back, 7 bases at V and 1 base at J, with 10 bases in the middle. The CDR3 covers 14 residues. The assay was immunoSEQ multiplex PCR, and TCRdb's table has in-frame clones only and misses some. The table records about 49,000 clones, roughly 83% of them present only once. As to time point: baseline pretreatment blood. The treatment was: 15 Gy SBRT to primary tumor, nephrectomy 4 weeks later. Clear cell pathology was present in this patient's renal cell carcinoma.

V is TRBV19 and J is TRBJ2-2; no firm D call. This specimen consisted of blood, obtained from a patient whose treatment included radiotherapy and nephrectomy. The clonotype comes from a woman between 65 and 79 years old with renal cell carcinoma. In nucleotides, the CDR3 is TGTGCCAGTAAATTGTGGGGGAACACCGGGGAGCTGTTTTTT. It encodes CASKLWGNTGELFF.